This TCR beta chain came from a study of cytotoxic CD8 clonotypes in ibrutinib-treated CLL. Only in-frame clones appear in the TCRdb table, and some are missing; sequencing was by immunoSEQ multiplex PCR. This sample carries some 170,000 clones, over 75% of them seen once, and the ten largest clones take around 2.7%. The source of this sequence is a human donor with chronic lymphocytic leukemia. This specimen was PBMCs, taken at disease progression, from a patient treated with ibrutinib.

The chain's CDR3 is CASSERLDGYEQYF. CDR3 nucleotide sequence: TGCGCCAGCAGTGAGCGTCTAGATGGGTACGAGCAGTACTTC. This sequence joins TRBV10-1 and TRBJ2-7, with D hard to call. Germline lookup yields CDR1 WNHNN and CDR2 SYGVQD (reference sequence). V was shortened by 2 bases and J by 4 bases, with 12 bases between the two germline ends. The CDR3 is 14 residues long.